This T cell receptor (beta chain) is from a study of patients and donors after allogeneic stem cell transplantation. CDR1 and CDR2 from the germline V gene are MNHEY and SVGAGI. CDR3 length: 17 amino acids. V was pared by 2 bases and J by 1 base, with 15 bases between. TCRdb re-called the RT-PCR reads through MiXCR, storing one row per CDR3 protein. Of roughly 880,000 distinct CDR3 sequences in the sample, roughly 18% are singletons; the top ten hold about 6%. Sequencing input: blood, either unsorted or a sorted T cell fraction (not recorded which). This chain links TRBV6-5 with TRBJ1-3; perhaps TRBD1 as D (5 bases). The receptor comes from a human donor who was either an allogeneic HSCT recipient or a stem cell or donor lymphocyte infusion donor (not recorded which). It is not recorded whose cells these are; they may come from a transplant donor. As DNA, the CDR3 is TGTGCCAGCAGTTACACCAACCAGGGATCGTCTGGAAACACCATATATTTT. It is translated as CASSYTNQGSSGNTIYF.